Sequencing of this T cell receptor (beta chain) was carried out in a study of response to subunit inactivated influenza vaccine. Study-wide points: Authors suggested that a seasonal influenza vaccination recruits few new T cells each time.

V gave up 1 base and J gave up 5 bases, with 11 bases separating them. The germline gives CDR1 SGDLS, CDR2 YYNGEE. There are 14 residues in the CDR3. Comment on this clonotype: The antigen is unknown.

TCRdb used MiXCR to reprocess the RT-PCR reads, holding one entry per CDR3 protein. The table records 400,000 to 550,000 distinct CDR3 sequences, 25% of them present only once. The TCR comes from a man aged 50-60 years who received an inactivated influenza vaccine. The chain couples TRBV9 to TRBJ2-3; unclear D gene. Sample: CD4+ T cells sorted from PBMCs, taken more than 4 days after vaccination. The CDR3 DNA sequence: TGTGCCAGCAGCGTAAGTTCCTCGGGAGATACGCAGTATTTT. This gives the protein CASSVSSSGDTQYF.